This TCR beta chain was documented in a study of blood T cell repertoires in COVID-19. Study overall: COVID-19 samples collected from the United States, Italy and Spain covered acute and convalescent phases. From T cells, B-cell-depleted T cells, or PBMCs came the material, which was cDNA or gDNA.

This clone appeared once. The CDR3 contains 15 residues. Trimming removed 1 base at V and 8 bases at J, with 17 bases between. Germline CDR1 reads SGHAT; CDR2 reads FQNNGV. As handled by the study authors: The assay estimated nucleated cells by amplifying reference gene primers. Clones were read by immunoSEQ multiplex PCR, and TCRdb kept only the in-frame ones, dropping some. V and J calls and clone size are given by that table; D and trimming were obtained from the DNA. The sample includes under 95,000 clones, 70% to 90% of them seen just once. Material: peripheral blood. The chain employs TRBV11-2 and TRBJ1-2; TRBD1 is a possible D gene (5 bases). The source is a man aged 55-75 years with acute or convalescent COVID-19. CDR3 region: CASSLVGGATRGYTF. CDR3 in DNA: TGTGCCAGCAGCTTAGTTGGCGGGGCCACTCGGGGCTACACCTTC.